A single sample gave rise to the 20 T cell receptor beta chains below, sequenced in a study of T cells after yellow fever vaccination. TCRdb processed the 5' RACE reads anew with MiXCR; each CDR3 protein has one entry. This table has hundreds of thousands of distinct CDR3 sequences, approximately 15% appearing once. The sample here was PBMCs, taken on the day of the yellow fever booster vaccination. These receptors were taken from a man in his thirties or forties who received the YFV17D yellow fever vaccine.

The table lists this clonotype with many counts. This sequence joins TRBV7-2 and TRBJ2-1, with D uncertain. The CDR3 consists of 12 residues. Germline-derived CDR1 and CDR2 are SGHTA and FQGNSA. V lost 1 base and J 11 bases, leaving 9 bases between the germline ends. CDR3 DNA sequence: TGTGCCAGCAGCTTAGGGGCAGTTCAGCAGTTCTTC. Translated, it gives CASSLGAVQQFF.

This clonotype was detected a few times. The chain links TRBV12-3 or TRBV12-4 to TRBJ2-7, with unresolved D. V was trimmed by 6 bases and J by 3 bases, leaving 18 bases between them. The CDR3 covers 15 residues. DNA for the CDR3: TGTGCCAGCAGCTACTCTGACCCGACACGCTACGAGCAGTACTTC. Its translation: CASSYSDPTRYEQYF.

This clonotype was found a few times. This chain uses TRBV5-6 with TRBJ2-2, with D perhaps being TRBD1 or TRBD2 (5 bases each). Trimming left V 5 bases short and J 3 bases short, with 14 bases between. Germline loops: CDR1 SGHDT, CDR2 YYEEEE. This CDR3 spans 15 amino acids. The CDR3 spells CASRGVLSDTGELFF. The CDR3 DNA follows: TGTGCCAGCAGGGGGGTGTTGTCGGACACCGGGGAGCTGTTTTTT.

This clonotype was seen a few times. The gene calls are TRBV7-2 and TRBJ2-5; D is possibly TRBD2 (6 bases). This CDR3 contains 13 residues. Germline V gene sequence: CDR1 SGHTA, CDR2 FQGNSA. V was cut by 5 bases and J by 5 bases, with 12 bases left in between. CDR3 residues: CASSPGSWETQYF. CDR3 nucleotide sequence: TGTGCCAGCAGCCCCGGGAGCTGGGAGACCCAGTACTTC.

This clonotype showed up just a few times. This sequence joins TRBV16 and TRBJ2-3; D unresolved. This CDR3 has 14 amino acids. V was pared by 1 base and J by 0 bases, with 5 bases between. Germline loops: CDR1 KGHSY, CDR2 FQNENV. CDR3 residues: CASSQFASTDTQYF. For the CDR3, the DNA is TGTGCCAGCAGCCAATTCGCAAGCACAGATACGCAGTATTTT. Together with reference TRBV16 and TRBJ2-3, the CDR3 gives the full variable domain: GEEVAQTPKHLVRGEGQKAKLYCAPIKGHSYVFWYQQVLKNEFKFLISFQNENVFDETGMPKERFSAKCLPNSPCSLEIQATKLEDSAVYFCASSQFASTDTQYFGPGTRLTVL.

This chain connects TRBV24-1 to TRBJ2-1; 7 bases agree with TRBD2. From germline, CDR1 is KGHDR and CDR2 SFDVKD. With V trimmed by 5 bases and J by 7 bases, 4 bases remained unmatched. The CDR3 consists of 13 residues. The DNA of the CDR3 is TGTGCCACCAGTGGGCCCGGGGGGAATGAGCAGTTCTTC. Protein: CATSGPGGNEQFF.

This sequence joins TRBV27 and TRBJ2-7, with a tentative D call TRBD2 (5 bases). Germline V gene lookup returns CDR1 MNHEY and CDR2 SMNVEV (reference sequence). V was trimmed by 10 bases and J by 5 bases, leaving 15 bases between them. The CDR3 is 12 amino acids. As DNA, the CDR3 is TGTGCCATTCGGGGAGTAGGGCACGAGCAGTACTTC. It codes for CAIRGVGHEQYF.

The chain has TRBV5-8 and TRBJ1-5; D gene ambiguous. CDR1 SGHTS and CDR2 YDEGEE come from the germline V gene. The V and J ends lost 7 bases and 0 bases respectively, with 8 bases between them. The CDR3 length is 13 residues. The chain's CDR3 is CASGEGSNQPQHF. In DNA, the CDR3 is TGTGCCAGCGGAGAGGGTAGCAATCAGCCCCAGCATTTT.

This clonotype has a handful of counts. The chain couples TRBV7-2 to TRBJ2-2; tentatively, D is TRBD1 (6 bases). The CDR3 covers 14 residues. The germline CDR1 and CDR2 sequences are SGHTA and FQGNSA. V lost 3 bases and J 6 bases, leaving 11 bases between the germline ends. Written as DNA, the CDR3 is TGTGCCAGCAGCTTTTCCCCAGGGGCCGGGGAGCTGTTTTTT. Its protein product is CASSFSPGAGELFF.

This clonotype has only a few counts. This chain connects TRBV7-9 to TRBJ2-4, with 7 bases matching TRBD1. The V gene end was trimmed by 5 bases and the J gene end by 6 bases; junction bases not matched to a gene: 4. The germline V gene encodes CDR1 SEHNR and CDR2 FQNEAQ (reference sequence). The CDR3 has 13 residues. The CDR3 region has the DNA TGTGCCAGCAGCACGAGGGACAGAAACATTCAGTACTTC. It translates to CASSTRDRNIQYF.

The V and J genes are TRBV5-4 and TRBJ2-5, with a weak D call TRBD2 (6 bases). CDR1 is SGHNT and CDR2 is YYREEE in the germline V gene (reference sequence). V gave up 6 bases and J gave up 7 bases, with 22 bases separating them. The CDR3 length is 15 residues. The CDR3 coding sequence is TGTGCCAGCACTTTCCGCCCGGAGGGCCGAGGGACCCAGTACTTC. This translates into CASTFRPEGRGTQYF.

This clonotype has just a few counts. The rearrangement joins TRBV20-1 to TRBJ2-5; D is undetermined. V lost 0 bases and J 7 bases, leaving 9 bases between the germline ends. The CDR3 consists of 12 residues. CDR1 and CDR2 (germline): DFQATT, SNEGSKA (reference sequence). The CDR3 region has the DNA TGCAGTGCTAGAGACCTGGTGGGGACCCAGTACTTC. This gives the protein CSARDLVGTQYF.

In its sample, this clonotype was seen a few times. This CDR3 reads CASSLGTNLQETQYF. The CDR3 coding sequence is TGTGCCAGCAGCCTCGGGACTAATCTCCAAGAGACCCAGTACTTC. The rearrangement joins TRBV7-7 to TRBJ2-5, with 7 bases that match TRBD2. J gave up 1 base and V 5 bases, and 7 bases lay outside the gene matches. CDR3 length: 15 amino acids. Germline CDR1 and CDR2: SSHAT and FNYEAQ (reference sequence).

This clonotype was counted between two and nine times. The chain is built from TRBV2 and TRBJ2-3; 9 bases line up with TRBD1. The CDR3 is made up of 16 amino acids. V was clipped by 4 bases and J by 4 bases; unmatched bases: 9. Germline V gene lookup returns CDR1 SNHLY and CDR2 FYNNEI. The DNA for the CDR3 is TGTGCCAGCAGTGGGCTAGAGGACAGGGGAGCAGATACGCAGTATTTT. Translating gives CASSGLEDRGADTQYF.

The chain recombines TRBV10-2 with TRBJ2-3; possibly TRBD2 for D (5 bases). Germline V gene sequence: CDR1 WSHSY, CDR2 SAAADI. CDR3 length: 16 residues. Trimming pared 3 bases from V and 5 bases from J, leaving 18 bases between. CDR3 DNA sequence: TGCGCCAGCAGTGATAGTCTAGCACAGAGGATAGATACGCAGTATTTT. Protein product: CASSDSLAQRIDTQYF.

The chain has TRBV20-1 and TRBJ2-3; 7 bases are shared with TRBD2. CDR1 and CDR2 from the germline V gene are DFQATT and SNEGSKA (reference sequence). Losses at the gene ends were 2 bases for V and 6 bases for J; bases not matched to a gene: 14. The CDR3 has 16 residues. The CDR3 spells CSARWGGSRSGDTQYF. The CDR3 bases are TGCAGTGCTAGATGGGGCGGGAGTAGATCGGGGGATACGCAGTATTTT.

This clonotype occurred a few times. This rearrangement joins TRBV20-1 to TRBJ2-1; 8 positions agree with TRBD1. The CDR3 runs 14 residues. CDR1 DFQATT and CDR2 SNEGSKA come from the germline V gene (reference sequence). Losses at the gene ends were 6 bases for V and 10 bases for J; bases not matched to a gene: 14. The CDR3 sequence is CSAPRLQGAREQFF. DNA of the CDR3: TGCAGTGCCCCCAGGCTCCAGGGGGCAAGGGAGCAGTTCTTC.

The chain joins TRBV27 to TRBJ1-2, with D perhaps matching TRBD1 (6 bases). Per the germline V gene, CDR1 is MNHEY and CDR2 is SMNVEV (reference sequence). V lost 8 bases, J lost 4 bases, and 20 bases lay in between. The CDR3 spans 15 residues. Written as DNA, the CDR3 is TGTGCCAGCCGCTTGGGGGCTGCGGGGGTCTATGGCTACACCTTC. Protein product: CASRLGAAGVYGYTF.

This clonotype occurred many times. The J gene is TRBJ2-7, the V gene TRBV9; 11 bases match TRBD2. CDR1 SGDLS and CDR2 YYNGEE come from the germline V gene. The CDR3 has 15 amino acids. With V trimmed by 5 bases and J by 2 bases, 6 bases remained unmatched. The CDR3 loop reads CASSVGTSGTYEQYF. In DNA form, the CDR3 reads TGTGCCAGCAGTGTGGGGACTAGCGGAACCTACGAGCAGTACTTC.

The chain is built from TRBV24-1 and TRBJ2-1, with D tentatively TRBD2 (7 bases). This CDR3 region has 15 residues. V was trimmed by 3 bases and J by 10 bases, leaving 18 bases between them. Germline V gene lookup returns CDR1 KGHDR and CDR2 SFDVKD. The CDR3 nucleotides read TGTGCCACCAGTGATGTTAGTAGCGGGCAGGGGGAGCAGTTCTTC. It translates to CATSDVSSGQGEQFF.